This paragraph covers one T cell receptor beta chain sequence. The antigen it binds to is not known. Base qualities are not recorded, but no much larger clone differs from it by a single base. Clipping removes 8 bases from V and 0 bases from J, with 0 as the unmatched junction base count. From the germline V gene, CDR1 is ENHRY and CDR2 is SYGVKD. The CDR3 holds 13 amino acids from the cysteine to the phenylalanine. The entry retains the CDR3 DNA only, 39 bases that are in frame from base 1. Every donor was a healthy Caucasian. Three pairs of female monozygotic twins, all aged about 18 to 30 years, made up the twin cohort. Peripheral blood mononuclear cells were used as the source from which RNA for TCR libraries was isolated. The sample is drawn from a study of identical twins listed by TCRdb under 2016. General notes on the study: To test whether fetal clonotypes persist, this study deep-sequenced TCR alpha and beta repertoires from monozygotic twins, from unrelated adults of various ages, and from cord blood. To rule out contamination, replicate twin experiments were performed at different times with different library preparation protocols.

The library was built by means of 5' RACE. The run used an Illumina HiSeq 2000. A universal primer binding site was introduced by template switching, and a unique molecular identifier was present in the final cDNA, enabling accurate counting of TCR cDNA molecules. Specific primers in the conserved constant-segment region were used to synthesize first-strand cDNA for the TCR alpha and beta chains. To control for contamination, every cDNA library carried two barcodes: a SMART-Mk sample barcode plus Illumina barcodes. TruSeq adapter sequences and Illumina sample barcodes were added in two successive PCR steps. TCR alpha and beta cDNA libraries were sequenced on the Illumina HiSeq platform with custom primers. The study's own analysis went as follows. MiGEC was used to process raw reads and extract unique molecular identifiers, and MiXCR was used to find CDR3 positions. For each individual, recombination models were inferred using an EM algorithm with the repgenHMM and IGoR tools. Shared clonotypes were analyzed with the tcR package in R, and sharing was normalized by the product of cloneset sizes. Out-of-frame nonproductive sequences were analyzed to study raw recombination free of thymic and clonal selection effects. TCRdb handled the public reads itself, with Q25 trimming in fastp and clone calling in MiXCR, and kept productive beta chains. All rows with the same CDR3 protein become a single entry with the most common DNA and genes. The V and J calls were not made by the authors but by TCRdb's processing. Across this sample there are about 810,000 distinct CDR3 sequences, with approximately 13% seen only once. About 1.5% of the sample comes from the top ten.

Overall study results and their limits: Invariant T cells such as MAIT and iNKT could partly confound zero-insertion analyses, though diverse VJ usage argued against this for most clonotypes. Excess twin sharing in beta out-of-frame sequences was weaker because fewer shared sequences lowered the signal-to-noise ratio. In monozygotic twins, recombination models systematically underestimated out-of-frame TCR alpha sharing, but the models matched the sharing seen between unrelated individuals. Compared with coincidental sharing between unrelated individuals, out-of-frame TCR alpha sequences shared between twins showed an excess of sequences with low generation probability. Fewer insertions were carried by abundant cord blood beta clonotypes, a similar but weaker trend appeared in young adult naive repertoires, and no such trend appeared in memory repertoires. Because the same donors could not be followed over many years, the conclusions relied on cross-sectional statistical analysis.

The data were also submitted as part of a second study, on yellow fever vaccine responses in identical twins. As that second study puts it: According to the authors, in identical twins the way T cells responded to vaccination appeared partly convergent and partly personalized. In identical twins, the study followed T cell clones that responded to the vaccine with precision.

The source is a woman aged 18-29 years in good health. The specimen was PBMCs. The V and J segments used are TRBV10-3 and TRBJ1-1; a stretch of 10 junction bases matches TRBD1. CDR3 reads: CAIGQGVNTEAFF. The DNA sequence follows: TGTGCCATCGGACAGGGGGTGAACACTGAAGCTTTCTTT.